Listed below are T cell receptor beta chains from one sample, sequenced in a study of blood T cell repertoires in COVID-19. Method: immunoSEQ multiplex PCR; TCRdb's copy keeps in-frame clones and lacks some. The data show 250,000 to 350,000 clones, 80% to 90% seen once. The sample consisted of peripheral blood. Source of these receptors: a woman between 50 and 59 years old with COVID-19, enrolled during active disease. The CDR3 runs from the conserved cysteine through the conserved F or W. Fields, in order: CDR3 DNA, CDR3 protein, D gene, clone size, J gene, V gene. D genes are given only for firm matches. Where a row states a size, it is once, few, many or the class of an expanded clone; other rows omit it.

TGTGCCAGCAGCCCCCCTAACAGGGGGCGCACAAGTGGCTACACCTTC | CASSPPNRGRTSGYTF | TRBD1 | once | TRBJ1-2 | TRBV5-6
TGTGCCAGCAGTTACTCTTTGAGTACCCCGCACAGGGGCGGTGAAGCTTTCTTT | CASSYSLSTPHRGGEAFF | TRBD1 | - | TRBJ1-1 | TRBV6-2/TRBV6-3
TGTGCCAGCAGTCCGGACAGGGTTCCCTCCTACGAGCAGTACTTC | CASSPDRVPSYEQYF | TRBD1 | - | TRBJ2-7 | TRBV28
TGTGCCAGCAGTGAATACGGGGGGCGCGTCACTGAAGCTTTCTTT | CASSEYGGRVTEAFF | - | - | TRBJ1-1 | TRBV25-1
TGTGCCAGCAGCCCCTATTCCGGGACTAGCGGGAGAGCAGGTGAGCAGTTCTTC | CASSPYSGTSGRAGEQFF | TRBD2 | - | TRBJ2-1 | TRBV3-1/TRBV3-2
TGCAGTGCTAGTAAAGCGGGGACCAGCTCCTACGAGCAGTACTTC | CSASKAGTSSYEQYF | TRBD2 | - | TRBJ2-7 | TRBV20-1
TGTGCCAGCTCACCCAGGGGCCAGAACACTGAAGCTTTCTTT | CASSPRGQNTEAFF | - | - | TRBJ1-1 | TRBV18
TGTGCCACCACTAATCCAGGGTCTGGAAACACCATATATTTT | CATTNPGSGNTIYF | - | - | TRBJ1-3 | TRBV6-5
TGTGCCAGCAGCTCGGCAAAAGCGGGAGCCTACAATGAGCAGTTCTTC | CASSSAKAGAYNEQFF | TRBD2 | few | TRBJ2-1 | TRBV3-1/TRBV3-2
TGTGCCAGCAGCTTAGACCGCGGACAGGGGGCCCTCTACGAGCAGTACTTC | CASSLDRGQGALYEQYF | TRBD1 | - | TRBJ2-7 | TRBV11-2
TGTGCCAGCAGCTTAGGGACAGGGGCCTTCTCTGGAAACACCATATATTTT | CASSLGTGAFSGNTIYF | TRBD1 | - | TRBJ1-3 | TRBV11-3
TGTGCCAGCAGTTACGACAGAGTCCAAGAGACCCAGTACTTC | CASSYDRVQETQYF | - | - | TRBJ2-5 | TRBV6-5
TGCGCCAGCAGCTTGGAATGGCAAGGGCGGGGTGGCTACACCTTC | CASSLEWQGRGGYTF | - | - | TRBJ1-2 | TRBV5-1
TGTGCCAGCAGACCTACTAGCGGGAGGGGATACGAGCAGTACTTC | CASRPTSGRGYEQYF | TRBD2 | - | TRBJ2-7 | TRBV7-2
TGTGCCAGCAGTTACCTAATCCGGGACAGGGGCTACGAGCAGTACTTC | CASSYLIRDRGYEQYF | TRBD1 | - | TRBJ2-7 | TRBV6-5
TGTGCCAGCAGCCAAGCCCTAGCGGAGCCTTACAATGAGCAGTTCTTC | CASSQALAEPYNEQFF | TRBD2 | once | TRBJ2-1 | TRBV4-2
TGTGCCAGCAGCCGGACAGGTCTATTAGAGGTAGAGACCCAGTACTTC | CASSRTGLLEVETQYF | TRBD1 | - | TRBJ2-5 | TRBV28
TGTGCCAGACCAGGGAAAGCTTTCTTT | CARPGKAFF | - | - | TRBJ1-1 | TRBV3-1/TRBV3-2
TGTGCCAGTAGTCCTAGAACAGGGGACACTGAAGCTTTCTTT | CASSPRTGDTEAFF | TRBD1 | - | TRBJ1-1 | TRBV19
TGTGCCAGTAGTATCGGGACAGGGGCGTTGGGGAACACTGAAGCTTTCTTT | CASSIGTGALGNTEAFF | TRBD1 | - | TRBJ1-1 | TRBV19
TGTGCCAGCGAGACAGGGGGTAGGGCGACTGAAGCTTTCTTT | CASETGGRATEAFF | TRBD1 | - | TRBJ1-1 | TRBV28
TGTGCCACCACAAGCACATACAGCTCCTACAATGAGCAGTTCTTC | CATTSTYSSYNEQFF | - | - | TRBJ2-1 | TRBV7-9
TGTGCCAGCAGCCAAGCGTTGAACTCCGCCTACGAGCAGTACTTC | CASSQALNSAYEQYF | - | - | TRBJ2-7 | TRBV3-1/TRBV3-2
TGTGCCAGCAGCTTAAACAGGGGTGTCTCGGGTGAGCAGTTCTTC | CASSLNRGVSGEQFF | TRBD1 | once | TRBJ2-1 | TRBV11-3
TGTGCCAGCAGCCCGGACCGGGGATATGGCTACACCTTC | CASSPDRGYGYTF | - | - | TRBJ1-2 | TRBV12-3/TRBV12-4
TGTGCCATCAGCTCCACAGGGATTGAAAATGAGCAGTTCTTC | CAISSTGIENEQFF | - | - | TRBJ2-1 | TRBV10-3
TGTGCCACCAGTGACCCAACCCGGGGGAGCTCCTACGAGCAGTACTTC | CATSDPTRGSSYEQYF | - | - | TRBJ2-7 | TRBV24-1
TGTGCCAGCAGTTACTCCGCAGGGGGCCAAAACTATGGCTACACCTTC | CASSYSAGGQNYGYTF | TRBD1 | - | TRBJ1-2 | TRBV6-5
TGTGCCAGTAGGACTAGCGGGAGGAACGAGCAGTACTTC | CASRTSGRNEQYF | TRBD2 | - | TRBJ2-7 | TRBV2
TGTGCCAGCAGCTTTCAAGGCAGGGGGAACACTGAAGCTTTCTTT | CASSFQGRGNTEAFF | - | - | TRBJ1-1 | TRBV13
TGCAGCGTTGAGGGGACAGGGGGCTCGAACACTGAAGCTTTCTTT | CSVEGTGGSNTEAFF | TRBD1 | few | TRBJ1-1 | TRBV29-1
TGCGCCAGCAGCCGGGTCCCGCTGGGTACTCAGGGCTACACCTTC | CASSRVPLGTQGYTF | - | few | TRBJ1-2 | TRBV5-1
TGCAGCGTTGCGACAGGCGGAGTGAGTTCGACTAATGAAAAACTGTTTTTT | CSVATGGVSSTNEKLFF | - | - | TRBJ1-4 | TRBV29-1
TGTGCCAGCAGCTCCTCCGGGACAGGGGTTTACGAGCAGTACTTC | CASSSSGTGVYEQYF | TRBD1 | - | TRBJ2-7 | TRBV7-9
TGTGCCAGCAGAGAACCGAGCGGGTTTTCCTACAATGAGCAGTTCTTC | CASREPSGFSYNEQFF | - | once | TRBJ2-1 | TRBV27
TGCGCCAGCAGCTTCGGGGACAGCTATAATTCACCCCTCCACTTT | CASSFGDSYNSPLHF | TRBD1 | - | TRBJ1-6 | TRBV5-1
TGTGCCAGCAGTAACGGACTAGCGGGGTACAATGAGCAGTTCTTC | CASSNGLAGYNEQFF | TRBD2 | - | TRBJ2-1 | TRBV27
TGTGCCAGCAGCTACCTAATAGCGGGAGGGCCTCGTGATACGCAGTATTTT | CASSYLIAGGPRDTQYF | TRBD2 | - | TRBJ2-3 | TRBV7-2
TGTGCCAGCAGCTTTAATCCGGGAGGTGGCGATGAGCAGTTCTTC | CASSFNPGGGDEQFF | TRBD2 | - | TRBJ2-1 | TRBV5-6
TGCAGTGCTAGTGCGCGGGAGGGCGTTGTGTACGAGCAGTACTTC | CSASAREGVVYEQYF | TRBD2 | - | TRBJ2-7 | TRBV20-1
TGTGCCAGCAGCCGAGACAGGGGCCTCGAGTCTGGCTACACCTTC | CASSRDRGLESGYTF | TRBD1 | - | TRBJ1-2 | TRBV3-1/TRBV3-2
TGTGCCAGCAGTTCAGGGGGGATCCGGCCCCAGCATTTT | CASSSGGIRPQHF | TRBD1 | - | TRBJ1-5 | TRBV28
TGTGCCAGCAGCTTAACAGGGGGCGCCGGGTCACCCCTCCACTTT | CASSLTGGAGSPLHF | TRBD1 | few | TRBJ1-6 | TRBV5-4
TGTGCCAGCAGTTTAGGACAGGGCAGTTCGGGAGGCTACACCTTC | CASSLGQGSSGGYTF | TRBD1 | - | TRBJ1-2 | TRBV27
TGTGCCAGCAGCGTAGAAGCTAGCGGGAGAACAGATACGCAGTATTTT | CASSVEASGRTDTQYF | TRBD2 | - | TRBJ2-3 | TRBV9
TGTGCCAGCAGCCCAAGCAGAGACAGGGGTATTTTGATTAATGAAAAACTGTTTTTT | CASSPSRDRGILINEKLFF | TRBD1 | - | TRBJ1-4 | TRBV9
TGTGCCAGCAGCACCGAGGGAGATTTCGGAAAACTGTTTTTT | CASSTEGDFGKLFF | - | - | TRBJ1-4 | TRBV9